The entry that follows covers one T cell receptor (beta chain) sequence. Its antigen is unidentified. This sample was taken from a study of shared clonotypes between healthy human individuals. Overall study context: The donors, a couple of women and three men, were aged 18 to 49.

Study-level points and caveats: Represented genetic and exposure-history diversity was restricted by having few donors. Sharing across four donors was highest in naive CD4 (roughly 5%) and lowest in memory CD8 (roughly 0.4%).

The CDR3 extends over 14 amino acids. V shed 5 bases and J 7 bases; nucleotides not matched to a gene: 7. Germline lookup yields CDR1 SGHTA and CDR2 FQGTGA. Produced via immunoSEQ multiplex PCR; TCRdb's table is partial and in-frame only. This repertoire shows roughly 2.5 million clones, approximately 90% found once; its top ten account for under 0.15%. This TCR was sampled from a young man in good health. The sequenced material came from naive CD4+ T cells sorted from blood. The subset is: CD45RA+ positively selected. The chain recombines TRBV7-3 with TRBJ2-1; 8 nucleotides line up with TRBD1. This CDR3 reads CASSPRTGWNEQFF. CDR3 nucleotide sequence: TGTGCCAGCAGCCCCCGGACAGGGTGGAATGAGCAGTTCTTC.